This TCR beta chain originates from a study of control samples from healthy donors and cancer patients. The data were produced by immunoSEQ multiplex PCR, yet TCRdb's version contains in-frame clones alone and is incomplete. The table has over 110,000 clones, approximately 90% seen once; the top ten hold roughly 10%. The receptor was isolated from a woman under 40 in good health. The sample consisted of blood.

CDR3 nucleotide sequence: TGTGCCAGCAGCTTAATTAGGGACAGCTACGAGCAGTACTTC. Protein: CASSLIRDSYEQYF. The V and J genes are TRBV7-9 and TRBJ2-7, with 7 bases that match TRBD1. CDR3 length: 14 residues. Germline values: CDR1 SEHNR, CDR2 FQNEAQ (reference sequence). The trim removed 2 bases at V and 3 bases at J, leaving 4 bases unmatched.